The clone carrying this T cell receptor (beta chain) was counted between two and nine times. TCRdb used MiXCR to reprocess the RACE reads, holding one entry per CDR3 protein. The table shows tens of thousands of distinct CDR3 sequences, with 8.5% occurring only once. This sample is part of a study of human T cells and chemical hapten exposure. The wider study: Read at 6 days, the patch tests placed 0.01% DPC on the upper back.

The CDR3 runs to 15 residues. Germline CDR1 reads SGHVS; CDR2 reads FQNEAQ. The V and J ends lost 0 bases and 7 bases respectively, with 12 bases between them. Time point denoted: patch test 2, 6 weeks after DPC sensitization. Treatment indicated: therapeutic diphenylcyclopropenone sensitization with weekly scalp DPC. Investigators collected blood before applying each patch test. The material sequenced was whole blood, taken in connection with sensitization to the hapten diphenylcyclopropenone (DPC). This chain links TRBV7-8 with TRBJ1-4; TRBD1 might be the D (5 bases). The sequence came from a woman in her fifties or sixties with alopecia areata. Some clones in this sample may be carry-over from other donors' samples. Written as DNA, the CDR3 is TGTGCCAGCAGCTTAGCAGGGGCTATCAGTGAAAAACTGTTTTTT. It yields the protein CASSLAGAISEKLFF. The whole variable domain, remainder taken from reference TRBV7-8 and TRBJ1-4, is GAGVSQSPRYKVAKRGQDVALRCDPISGHVSLFWYQQALGQGPEFLTYFQNEAQLDKSGLPSDRFFAERPEGSVSTLKIQRTQQEDSAVYLCASSLAGAISEKLFFGSGTQLSVL.